The rows below give T cell receptor beta chains drawn from one sample of a study of cytomegalovirus exposure and HLA in healthy donors. TCRdb's table, derived via immunoSEQ multiplex PCR, lists solely in-frame clones and lacks some. The sample records 75,000 to 95,000 clones, about 88% being singletons. The source material was PBMCs. The receptors were sampled from a man between 18 and 29 years old in good health and CMV-seronegative. The CDR3 runs from the conserved cysteine through the conserved F or W. A D gene is named only where the DNA matches it firmly. Size is omitted from some rows. Given values are once, few, many or a class for expanded clones.

D,J,size,V,DNA,CDR3
TRBD2,TRBJ2-1,.,TRBV13,TGTGCCAGCAGCCAGCCTAGCGGGAGTTCCCCCGAGCAGTTCTTC,CASSQPSGSSPEQFF
TRBD2,TRBJ2-1,once,TRBV9,TGTGCCAGCAGCGTGGGTAGCGGGACCAAGTTCAATGAGCAGTTCTTC,CASSVGSGTKFNEQFF
.,TRBJ1-5,.,TRBV11-2,TGTGCCAGCGCAACGGGTGGCAATCAGCCCCAGCATTTT,CASATGGNQPQHF
.,TRBJ2-5,.,TRBV5-8,TGTGCCAGCAGCTTCAGGGCGGGGGAGACCCAGTACTTC,CASSFRAGETQYF
.,TRBJ1-2,.,TRBV29-1,TGCAGCGTTGAGAGGGAGACGGAACTATATGGCTACACCTTC,CSVERETELYGYTF
TRBD1,TRBJ1-1,.,TRBV25-1,TGTGCCAGCAGTATAGGACAGGGGCTAGGTCGGGACACTGAAGCTTTCTTT,CASSIGQGLGRDTEAFF
.,TRBJ1-1,.,TRBV5-8,TGTGCCAGCAGTCGAGATCTTAAGGAAGCTTTCTTT,CASSRDLKEAFF
.,TRBJ2-1,few,TRBV7-7,TGTGCTAGCAGCCCTTCTAGCGCTGGAACCGGAGGGGAGCAGTTCTTC,CASSPSSAGTGGEQFF
.,TRBJ2-7,.,TRBV5-4,TGTGCCAGCAGCTTGGATCCAGGCCCCAACGAGCAGTACTTC,CASSLDPGPNEQYF
.,TRBJ1-2,.,TRBV5-6,TGTGCCAGCAGCCTGAACAGCCGATCTAACTATGGCTACACCTTC,CASSLNSRSNYGYTF
TRBD2,TRBJ2-1,.,TRBV7-9,TGTGTCAGCAGCTTAGCGGGGAGAGAGCAGTTCTTC,CVSSLAGREQFF
TRBD1,TRBJ1-1,few,TRBV18,TGTGCCAGCTCACCCGGGACAGGTCCGATGAACACTGAAGCTTTCTTT,CASSPGTGPMNTEAFF
.,TRBJ1-1,.,TRBV10-1,TGCGCCAGCAGCCCTCGTAGCGGAGCGACGAACACTGAAGCTTTCTTT,CASSPRSGATNTEAFF
.,TRBJ1-1,.,TRBV28,TGTGCCAGCAGTTTATTGGCAGGGAAGGACACTGAAGCTTTCTTT,CASSLLAGKDTEAFF
TRBD1,TRBJ1-2,.,TRBV6-5,TGTGCCAGCAGTGGGGACAGGGGGTACGATGGCTACACCTTC,CASSGDRGYDGYTF
TRBD2,TRBJ2-3,.,TRBV5-1,TGCGCCAGCAGCTTAAGCGGGAGTTTGGATACGCAGTATTTT,CASSLSGSLDTQYF
.,TRBJ1-6,.,TRBV28,TGTGCCAGCAGTCAAACAGGCAAGAGGTCCCTCCACTTT,CASSQTGKRSLHF
.,TRBJ2-3,.,TRBV15,TGTGCCACCAGCAGAGATTCGCCCCTAAGGCAGTATTTT,CATSRDSPLRQYF
TRBD1,TRBJ2-7,.,TRBV14,TGTGCCAGCAGCCAAAGACAGGGGTCCTACGAGCAGTACTTC,CASSQRQGSYEQYF
TRBD1,TRBJ1-1,.,TRBV5-1,TGCGCCAGCAGACAGGGGGTTGAAGCTTTCTTT,CASRQGVEAFF
.,TRBJ2-3,.,TRBV7-9,TGTGCCAGCAGCCGGCGGGGACAGAGCACAGATACGCAGTATTTT,CASSRRGQSTDTQYF
TRBD1,TRBJ2-7,.,TRBV9,TGTGCCAGCAGCGGAGGGACAGCAACCTACGAGCAGTACTTC,CASSGGTATYEQYF
.,TRBJ1-1,.,TRBV14,TGTGCCAGCAGCCAAGGGGGACTCCCGGGGTTCTTT,CASSQGGLPGFF
.,TRBJ2-1,.,TRBV6-5,TGTGCCAGCAGCCGTGTGGCAGGGTGGAATGAGCAGTTCTTC,CASSRVAGWNEQFF
TRBD2,TRBJ2-1,.,TRBV4-3,TGCGCCAGCAGCCAAGGTAGCGGGATGGGAAATGAGCAGTTCTTC,CASSQGSGMGNEQFF
.,TRBJ1-1,.,TRBV7-9,TGTGCCAGCAGCTTAGGCGCGAACACTGAAGCTTTCTTT,CASSLGANTEAFF
.,TRBJ1-1,.,TRBV19,TGTGCCAGTAGTGCGGGGTTCCGCACTGAAGCTTTCTTT,CASSAGFRTEAFF
TRBD1,TRBJ1-2,.,TRBV6-5,TGTGCCAGCAGGTCGACAGGGGACTATGGCTACACCTTC,CASRSTGDYGYTF
TRBD1,TRBJ1-2,.,TRBV7-9,TGTGCCAGCAGCTTAACCCCAGGGGGCGCGAATGGCTACACCTTC,CASSLTPGGANGYTF